These T cell receptor beta chains were read from a single sample in a study of CD8 T cells in Susac syndrome. Each CDR3 protein is one row after TCRdb ran MiXCR on the immunoSEQ multiplex PCR reads. The sample lists more than 150,000 distinct CDR3 sequences, more than 90% occurring once. Sequenced: CD4+ T cells from PBMCs. The source is a human donor in good health. CDR3s include the opening cysteine and the closing phenylalanine or tryptophan. D genes are given only for firm matches. A row's size may be missing; if present it is once, few, many or a size class.

j_gene | d_gene | v_gene | abundance | CDR3aa
TRBJ2-1 | TRBD2 | TRBV6-2/TRBV6-3 | . | CASSSAGGPIDEQFF
TRBJ2-7 | . | TRBV12-3/TRBV12-4 | . | CASRKGQTYEQYF
TRBJ1-1 | . | TRBV3-1 | . | CATTRTATVNTEAFF
TRBJ1-1 | . | TRBV4-3 | . | CASSQFHRRTIDTEAFF
TRBJ1-1 | . | TRBV3-1 | . | CASSRTANTEAFF
TRBJ1-5 | . | TRBV20-1 | few | CSATARNRNQPQHF
TRBJ1-5 | TRBD1 | TRBV12-5 | . | CASGNRGQQPQHF
TRBJ2-7 | . | TRBV29-1 | few | CSVLEGSYEQYF
TRBJ1-1 | . | TRBV29-1 | . | CSVESELTRANTEAFF
TRBJ1-3 | . | TRBV27 | . | CASSPFQGFGNTIYF
TRBJ1-1 | . | TRBV4-2 | once | CASSPDPANTEAFF
TRBJ2-6 | . | TRBV3-1 | few | CASSQGGSGANVLTF
TRBJ1-6 | . | TRBV3-1 | . | CASSQEEVSDNSPLHF
TRBJ2-1 | . | TRBV5-1 | . | CASSLDREKYNEQFF
TRBJ1-5 | TRBD1 | TRBV30 | . | CAWSVQGNQPQHF
TRBJ1-6 | TRBD1 | TRBV19 | . | CASSIAQGESPLHF
TRBJ1-6 | . | TRBV5-1 | . | CASSLEGVRSNSPLHF
TRBJ2-5 | . | TRBV27 | once | CASSPRWGRQETQYF
TRBJ2-2 | TRBD2 | TRBV30 | . | CAWCPGLVRTGELFF
TRBJ1-2 | . | TRBV5-1 | . | CASSPTQNYGYTF
TRBJ1-2 | TRBD1 | TRBV9 | . | CASSPSGQGNYGYTF
TRBJ1-6 | . | TRBV29-1 | . | CPQRIPYNSPLHF
TRBJ1-2 | . | TRBV20-1 | . | CSARPGNYGYTF
TRBJ1-1 | . | TRBV20-1 | . | CSVRRDILLNTEAFF
TRBJ1-2 | TRBD1 | TRBV2 | . | CASRDRGPGSYTF
TRBJ2-5 | . | TRBV7-2 | . | CASSLGPGVQETQYF
TRBJ2-3 | TRBD2 | TRBV30 | . | CAWRRLAGGGDTQYF
TRBJ2-1 | . | TRBV7-2 | . | CASSLGSTYNEQFF
TRBJ1-5 | . | TRBV7-8 | once | CASSLEARGGQPQHF
TRBJ2-1 | . | TRBV30 | . | CAWRNGGSSRNEQFF
TRBJ1-6 | TRBD1 | TRBV5-4 | . | CASSPRQGEDSPLHF
TRBJ1-1 | TRBD1 | TRBV29-1 | . | CSVVLAGTGRAFF